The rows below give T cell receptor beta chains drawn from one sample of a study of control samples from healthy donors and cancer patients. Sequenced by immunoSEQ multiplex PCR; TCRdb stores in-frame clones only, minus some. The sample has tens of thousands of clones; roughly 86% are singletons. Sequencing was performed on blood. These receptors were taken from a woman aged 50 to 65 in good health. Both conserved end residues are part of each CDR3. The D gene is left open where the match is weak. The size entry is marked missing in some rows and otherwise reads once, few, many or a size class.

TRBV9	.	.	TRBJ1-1	CASSTGRGGITEAFF	TGTGCCAGCAGCACCGGAAGGGGGGGCATCACTGAAGCTTTCTTT
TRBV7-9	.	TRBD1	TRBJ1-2	CASSIRDRGNYGYTF	TGTGCCAGCAGCATAAGGGACAGGGGGAACTATGGCTACACCTTC
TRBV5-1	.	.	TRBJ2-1	CASSLELDEQFF	TGCGCCAGCAGCTTGGAATTAGATGAGCAGTTCTTC
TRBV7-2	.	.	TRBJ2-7	CASSLADSLAYEQYF	TGTGCCAGCAGCTTAGCGGACAGCTTAGCCTACGAGCAGTACTTC
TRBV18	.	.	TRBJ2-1	CASSPPGGTPSYNEQFF	TGTGCCAGCTCACCACCGGGCGGGACCCCCTCCTACAATGAGCAGTTCTTC
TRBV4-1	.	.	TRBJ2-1	CASSQGRASSYNEQFF	TGCGCCAGCAGCCAAGGACGAGCCAGCTCCTACAATGAGCAGTTCTTC
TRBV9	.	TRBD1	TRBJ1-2	CASRHRDSYGYTF	TGTGCCAGTCGACACCGGGACAGCTATGGCTACACCTTC
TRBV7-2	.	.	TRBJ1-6	CASSLERGYGSPLHF	TGTGCCAGCAGCTTAGAGAGGGGTTACGGTTCACCCCTCCACTTT
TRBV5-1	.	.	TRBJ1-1	CASSLGGSSPTEAFF	TGCGCCAGCAGCTTGGGTGGTAGTTCCCCGACCGAAGCTTTCTTT
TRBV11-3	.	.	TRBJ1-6	CASSLGLNSPLHF	TGTGCCAGCAGCTTAGGGTTGAATTCACCCCTCCACTTT
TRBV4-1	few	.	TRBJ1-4	CASSSRGPRDEKLFF	TGCGCCAGCAGCTCGAGGGGACCTAGGGATGAAAAACTGTTTTTT
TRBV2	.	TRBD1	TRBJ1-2	CAEGGQGRSYTF	TGTGCCGAAGGGGGACAGGGTCGGAGCTACACCTTC
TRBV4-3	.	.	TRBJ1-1	CASSQDRHPNTEAFF	TGCGCCAGCAGCCAAGACAGACACCCGAACACTGAAGCTTTCTTT
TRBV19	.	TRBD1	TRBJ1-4	CASSSQGGNEKLFF	TGTGCCAGTAGCAGCCAGGGGGGTAATGAAAAACTGTTTTTT
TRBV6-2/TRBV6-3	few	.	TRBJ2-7	CASSSRTTYEQYF	TGTGCCAGCAGTTCTAGGACAACCTACGAGCAGTACTTC
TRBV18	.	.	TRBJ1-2	CASSPLQGGDGYTF	TGTGCCAGCTCACCACTTCAGGGTGGGGATGGCTACACCTTC
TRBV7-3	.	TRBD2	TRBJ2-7	CASRLAGGSSYEQYF	TGTGCCAGCAGACTAGCGGGGGGGAGCTCCTACGAGCAGTACTTC
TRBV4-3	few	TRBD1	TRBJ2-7	CASSQGDRASSYEQYF	TGCGCCAGCAGCCAAGGTGACAGGGCGTCCTCCTACGAGCAGTACTTC
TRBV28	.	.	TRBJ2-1	CASSPPRTYNEQFF	TGTGCCAGCAGTCCTCCTAGGACCTACAATGAGCAGTTCTTC
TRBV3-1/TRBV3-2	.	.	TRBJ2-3	CASSQVGAGSEQYF	TGTGCCAGCAGCCAAGTTGGGGCGGGGAGCGAGCAGTATTTT
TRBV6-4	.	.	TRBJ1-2	CASSKDSRYGYTF	TGTGCCAGCAGTAAGGACAGTCGCTATGGCTACACCTTC
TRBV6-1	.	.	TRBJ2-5	CASSEGGEGETQYF	TGTGCCAGCAGTGAAGGAGGGGAAGGAGAGACCCAGTACTTC
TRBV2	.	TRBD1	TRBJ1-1	CASRDWTGTMNTEAFF	TGTGCCAGCAGGGATTGGACAGGGACCATGAACACTGAAGCTTTCTTT
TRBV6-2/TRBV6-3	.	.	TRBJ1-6	CASSYSGSTRHNSPLHF	TGTGCCAGCAGTTACTCGGGGTCCACCAGACATAATTCACCCCTCCACTTT
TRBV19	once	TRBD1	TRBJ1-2	CASSFLAGTAHGYTF	TGTGCCAGTAGTTTTCTCGCCGGGACAGCACATGGCTACACCTTC
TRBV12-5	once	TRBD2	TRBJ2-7	CASGPWTSFYEQYF	TGTGCTAGTGGTCCCTGGACTAGCTTCTACGAGCAGTACTTC
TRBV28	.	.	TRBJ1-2	CASSSPNAYYGYTF	TGTGCCAGCAGTTCGCCGAATGCATACTATGGCTACACCTTC
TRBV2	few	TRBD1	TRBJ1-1	CASTQGTARSEAFF	TGTGCCAGCACCCAGGGGACAGCCAGAAGCGAAGCTTTCTTT
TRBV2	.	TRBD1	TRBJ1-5	CASSGTGTGIQPQHF	TGTGCCAGCAGTGGAACCGGGACAGGGATCCAGCCCCAGCATTTT
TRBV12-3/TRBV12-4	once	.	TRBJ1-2	CASSSDVNYGYTF	TGTGCCAGCAGTTCGGACGTCAACTATGGCTACACCTTC
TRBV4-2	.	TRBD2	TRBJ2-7	CASSQESSGSNEQYF	TGTGCCAGCAGCCAAGAGTCTAGCGGGAGCAATGAGCAGTACTTC
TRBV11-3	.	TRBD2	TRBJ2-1	CASSPTSGRARLRNEQFF	TGTGCCAGCAGCCCCACTAGCGGGAGGGCCCGATTAAGGAATGAGCAGTTCTTC
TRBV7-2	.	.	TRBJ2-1	CASSSISYNEQFF	TGTGCCAGCAGCTCCATAAGTTACAATGAGCAGTTCTTC
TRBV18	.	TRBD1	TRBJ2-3	CASSPVVGGQGLDTQYF	TGTGCCAGCTCACCAGTTGTTGGGGGACAGGGACTTGATACGCAGTATTTT
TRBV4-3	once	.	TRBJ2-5	CASSQEPRGSLRETQYF	TGCGCCAGCAGCCAAGAGCCCCGGGGGAGTCTCCGGGAGACCCAGTACTTC
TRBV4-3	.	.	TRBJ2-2	CASSQDTASRTGELFF	TGCGCCAGCAGCCAAGATACGGCTTCGAGGACCGGGGAGCTGTTTTTT
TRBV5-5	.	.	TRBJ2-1	CASSLEPSKRYNEQFF	TGTGCCAGCAGCTTGGAACCTAGCAAACGGTACAATGAGCAGTTCTTC
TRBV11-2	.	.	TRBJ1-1	CASSLAGAVEAFF	TGTGCCAGCAGCCTCGCCGGGGCAGTTGAAGCTTTCTTT
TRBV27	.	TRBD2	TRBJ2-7	CASSPRLAGADEQYF	TGTGCCAGCAGTCCTCGACTAGCGGGGGCGGACGAGCAGTACTTC
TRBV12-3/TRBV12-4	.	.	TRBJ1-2	CASSLQGTYGYTF	TGTGCCAGCAGTTTGCAGGGGACCTATGGCTACACCTTC
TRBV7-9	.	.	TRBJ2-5	CASSLGQFTETQYF	TGTGCCAGCAGCCTAGGACAGTTTACAGAGACCCAGTACTTC
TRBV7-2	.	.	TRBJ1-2	CAGSLAGSGGYTF	TGTGCCGGCAGCTTAGCGGGATCGGGAGGCTACACCTTC
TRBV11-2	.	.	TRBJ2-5	CASSSGAGIGTQYF	TGTGCCAGCAGCTCAGGCGCGGGGATTGGGACCCAGTACTTC
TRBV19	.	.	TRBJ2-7	CASRGGSYYEQYF	TGTGCCAGTAGGGGGGGATCCTACTACGAGCAGTACTTC
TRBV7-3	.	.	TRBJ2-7	CASSPHMRYEQYF	TGTGCCAGCAGCCCCCATATGAGGTACGAGCAGTACTTC
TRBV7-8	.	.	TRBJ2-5	CASSLGQETQYF	TGTGCCAGCAGCTTAGGACAAGAGACCCAGTACTTC
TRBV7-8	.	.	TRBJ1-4	CASSFLPDIGEKLFF	TGTGCCAGCAGCTTCCTCCCCGACATTGGGGAAAAACTGTTTTTT
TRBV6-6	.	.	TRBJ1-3	CASSSLLSGNTIYF	TGTGCCAGCAGTTCTCTCCTCTCTGGAAACACCATATATTTT
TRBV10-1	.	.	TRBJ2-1	CASRGGGPYNEQFF	TGCGCCAGCAGAGGGGGAGGACCATACAATGAGCAGTTCTTC